A single sample gave rise to the 5 T cell receptor beta chains below, sequenced in a study of molecular identifiers for immune sequencing clone quantification. Via MiXCR, TCRdb re-called the PCR reads, giving one row per CDR3 protein. The sample yields about 510,000 distinct CDR3 sequences, about 26% seen once. Sequences were obtained from naive CD8+ T cells from blood, with Jurkat cell RNA spiked in. The subset was: FACS-sorted CD8+CD4-CCR7+CD45RA+ naive T cells. These receptors were obtained from a human donor in good health. Some libraries in this study had Jurkat cell RNA spiked in.

This clonotype was seen just once. Possible read error: a much larger clone is one base away. V is TRBV14 and J is TRBJ2-2; the D is unclear. CDR3 length: 13 residues. Germline CDR1 SGHDN, CDR2 FVKESK. The CDR3 loop reads CASSQFSTRELFF. CDR3 bases: TGTGCCAGCAGCCAATTTTCCACCAGGGAGCTGTTTTTT.

V gene TRBV6-5 combines with J gene TRBJ2-3, with TRBD2 as a possible D gene (6 bases). V gave up 2 bases and J gave up 10 bases, with 13 bases separating them. The CDR3 consists of 13 residues. Germline loops: CDR1 MNHEY, CDR2 SVGAGI. The CDR3 sequence: CASSYNSGDSQYF. CDR3 in DNA: TGTGCCAGCAGTTACAATAGCGGTGATTCGCAGTATTTT.

This clonotype was seen a few times. This chain joins TRBV2 and TRBJ2-5; D is unclear. The germline CDR1 and CDR2 sequences are SNHLY and FYNNEI. This CDR3 has 12 amino acids. The V end was cut by 6 bases, the J end by 5 bases, with 10 bases between. CDR3 nucleotides: TGTGCCAGCAGCTGGGGTACGGAGACCCAGTACTTC. Protein: CASSWGTETQYF.

This clonotype was seen many times. This chain connects TRBV12-3 or TRBV12-4 to TRBJ1-5; D remains unclear. The CDR3 runs 15 residues. V was trimmed by 7 bases and J by 0 bases, leaving 13 bases between them. The CDR3 spells CASTTAGLSNQPQHF. The CDR3 DNA reads TGTGCCAGCACCACGGCCGGGCTTAGCAATCAGCCCCAGCATTTT.

This clonotype was recorded only once. This sequence may be a read error, since a much larger clone differs from it by one base. The chain combines TRBV2 with TRBJ1-1, with TRBD1 as a possible D gene (5 bases). The V and J ends lost 8 bases and 5 bases respectively, with 18 bases between them. Germline loops: CDR1 SNHLY, CDR2 FYNNEI. The length of the CDR3 is 14 residues. This chain's CDR3 is CASRVVPGGTEAFF. The CDR3 bases are TGTGCCAGCCGGGTGGTCCCTGGGGGAACTGAAGCTTTCTTT.